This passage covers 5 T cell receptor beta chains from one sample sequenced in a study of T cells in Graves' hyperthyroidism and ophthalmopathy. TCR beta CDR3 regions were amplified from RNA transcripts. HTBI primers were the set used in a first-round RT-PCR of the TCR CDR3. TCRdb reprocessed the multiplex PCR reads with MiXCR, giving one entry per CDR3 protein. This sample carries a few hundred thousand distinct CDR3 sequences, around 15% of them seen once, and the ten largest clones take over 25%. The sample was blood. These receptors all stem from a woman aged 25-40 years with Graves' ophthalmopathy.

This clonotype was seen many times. The DNA for the CDR3 is TGTGCCAGCAGCTTAGAGGGGGTCTATTACAATGAGCAGTTCTTC. Protein product: CASSLEGVYYNEQFF. The chain has TRBV7-8 and TRBJ2-1, with TRBD1 as a possible D gene (6 bases). V was clipped by 1 base and J by 4 bases, with 11 bases between them. This CDR3 contains 15 residues. Germline-derived CDR1 and CDR2 are SGHVS and FQNEAQ.

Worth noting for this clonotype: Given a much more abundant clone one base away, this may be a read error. The CDR3 loop reads CASSSGIGLYEQYF. For the CDR3, the DNA is TGTGCCAGCAGTTCAGGGATAGGACTATACGAGCAGTACTTC. The V and J genes are TRBV28 and TRBJ2-7; weak D call: TRBD2 (6 bases). Per germline, CDR1 MDHEN and CDR2 SYDVKM. The germline V and J ends were trimmed by 4 bases and 4 bases, with 14 bases remaining between them. This CDR3 has 14 amino acids.

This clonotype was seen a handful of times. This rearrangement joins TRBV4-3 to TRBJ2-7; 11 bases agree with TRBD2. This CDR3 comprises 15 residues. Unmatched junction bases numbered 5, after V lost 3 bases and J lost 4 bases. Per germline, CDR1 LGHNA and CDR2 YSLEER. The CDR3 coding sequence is TGCGCCAGCAGCCAGCTAGCGGGAGGTGCTTACGAGCAGTACTTC. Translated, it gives CASSQLAGGAYEQYF.

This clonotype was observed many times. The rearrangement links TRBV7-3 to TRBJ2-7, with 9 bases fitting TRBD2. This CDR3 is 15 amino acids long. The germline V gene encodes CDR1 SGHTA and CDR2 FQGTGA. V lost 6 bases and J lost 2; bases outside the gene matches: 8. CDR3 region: CASSSTSGPTYEQYF. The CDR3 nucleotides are TGTGCCAGCAGTTCGACTAGCGGTCCAACCTACGAGCAGTACTTC.

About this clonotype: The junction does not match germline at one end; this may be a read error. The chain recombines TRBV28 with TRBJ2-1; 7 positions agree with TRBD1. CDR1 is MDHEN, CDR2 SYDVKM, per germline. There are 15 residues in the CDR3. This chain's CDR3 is CASSLMYRGSPTAVF. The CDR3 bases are TGTGCCAGCAGTTTAATGTACAGGGGTTCGCCCACCGCAGTCTTC.